The present TCR beta chain was sequenced within a study of blood T cell repertoires in COVID-19. Overall study: COVID-19 samples, acute and convalescent, were from the United States, Italy and Spain. T cells, B-cell-depleted T cells, or PBMCs provided the cDNA or gDNA that served as material.

Looked up from germline, CDR1 is MNHNY and CDR2 is SVGAGI (reference sequence). This CDR3 contains 13 residues. Between the trimmed V and J ends, which lost 4 bases and 2 bases, there was a span of 8 bases. Original processing notes: Scientists estimated how many nucleated cells there were by amplifying reference gene primers. The protocol was immunoSEQ multiplex PCR, while the TCRdb copy is restricted to in-frame clones and leaves out a portion. V and J calls and clone size are as listed in that table; D and trimming were resolved from the DNA. The sample shows 35,000 to 50,000 clones, 90% of them seen only once.

This TCR was sampled from a man in his forties or fifties with active COVID-19. The genes are TRBV6-6 and TRBJ1-1; no firm D call. Material: peripheral blood. The CDR3 region is CASSWAGNTEAFF. The DNA for the CDR3 is TGTGCCAGCAGTTGGGCAGGTAACACTGAAGCTTTCTTT.